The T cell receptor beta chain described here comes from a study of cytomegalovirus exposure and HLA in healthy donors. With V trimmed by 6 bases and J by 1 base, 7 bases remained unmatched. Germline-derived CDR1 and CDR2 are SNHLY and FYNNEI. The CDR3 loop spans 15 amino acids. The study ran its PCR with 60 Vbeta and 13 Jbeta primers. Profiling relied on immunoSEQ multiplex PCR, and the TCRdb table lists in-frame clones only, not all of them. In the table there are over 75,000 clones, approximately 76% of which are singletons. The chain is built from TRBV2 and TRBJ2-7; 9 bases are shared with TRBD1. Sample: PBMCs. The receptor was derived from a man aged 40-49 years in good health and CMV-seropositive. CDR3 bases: TGTGCCAGCAGGTTAGACAGGGGGTCGTCCTACGAGCAGTACTTC. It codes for CASRLDRGSSYEQYF.